This T cell receptor (beta chain) was sequenced during a study of blood T cell repertoires in COVID-19. Study as a whole: From the United States, Italy and Spain came samples of acute and convalescent COVID-19.

The participants were between about 18 and 90 years old and came from under 25 US areas. This CDR3 has 14 residues. Germline V gives CDR1 SGHRS, CDR2 YFSETQ. V lost 3 bases, J lost 9 bases, and 11 bases stayed unmatched. This table comes from immunoSEQ multiplex PCR, and its TCRdb copy is limited to in-frame clones, with some not included. The repertoire consists of fewer than 250,000 clones, with over 80% occurring once and the leading ten covering about 4%. The sample taken for sequencing was PBMCs or T cells enriched from blood (not recorded which). This chain connects TRBV5-1 to TRBJ2-7, with 8 bases fitting TRBD1. The sequence was collected from a woman aged 25 to 39 who had been exposed to COVID-19. CDR3 DNA: TGCGCCAGCAGCTCGGGACAGGAACCCCCCGGGCAGTACTTC. Translation gives CASSSGQEPPGQYF. The entire variable domain, with the rest obtained from reference TRBV5-1 and TRBJ2-7, is as follows: KAGVTQTPRYLIKTRGQQVTLSCSPISGHRSVSWYQQTPGQGLQFLFEYFSETQRNKGNFPGRFSGRQFSNSRSEMNVSTLELGDSALYLCASSSGQEPPGQYFGPGTRLTVT.